This TCR beta chain was observed in a study of T cells in tuberculosis. The germline V gene encodes CDR1 GTSNPN and CDR2 SVGIG (reference sequence). J was trimmed by 1 base and V by 3 bases; bases with no gene match: 9. This CDR3 region has 15 residues. There are a few counts of this clone. TCRdb's table, derived via immunoSEQ multiplex PCR, lists solely in-frame clones and lacks some. Found here are roughly 60,000 clones, 81% of them singletons; the top ten hold about 13%. Sorting used thawed, overnight-rested PBMC stained with anti-CD3, a viability dye and GMM-loaded CD1B tetramer. CD1B tetramers were loaded with Rhodococcus equi-derived C32 glucose monomycolate.

V is TRBV30 and J is TRBJ2-7; 7 bases align to TRBD2. Material: CD1b-GMM tetramer-negative cells sorted from PBMCs. The TCR originated in an adult woman with latent tuberculosis. As DNA, the CDR3 is TGTGCCTGGAGGCGGTCTAGCGGTCGGTCCTACGAGCAGTACTTC. Protein: CAWRRSSGRSYEQYF.